The present T cell receptor beta chain was sequenced within a study of T cells in Graves' hyperthyroidism and ophthalmopathy (dated by TCRdb to between 2019 and 2020). A note on the overall study: Peripheral blood samples were taken at initial diagnosis, before any treatment was given. TCR V-J signatures able to tell the groups apart were searched for in a discovery cohort of more than 90 patients, of whom 43 had Graves' ophthalmopathy and more than 55 had stable Graves' hyperthyroidism. Prospective prediction of ophthalmopathy was tested in an independent validation cohort of approximately 19 hyperthyroidism patients and 15 to 17 patients who later progressed to ophthalmopathy. For training and testing, the 100 or so patients in the discovery cohort were randomly divided in a 7:3 ratio. In addition, the study compared T-cell repertoires in thyroid tissue and in blood from roughly 6 Graves' hyperthyroidism patients. After sampling, hyperthyroidism patients received methimazole starting at 30 mg daily, and ophthalmopathy patients received high-dose intravenous methylprednisolone. The paper reports TCR Vbeta CDR3 sequencing of fewer than 150 peripheral blood samples: approximately 41 ophthalmopathy, 70 to 85 hyperthyroidism and 17 progressor patients.

Reading from cysteine to phenylalanine, the CDR3 counts 13 amino acids. The CDR3 DNA has 39 bases and is translated from base 1. V and J lose 5 bases and 1 base, and a span of 8 bases separates them. Per the germline V gene, MNHNS is the CDR1 and SASEGT is the CDR2. The TCR beta CDR3 regions were amplified from RNA transcripts. A first-round RT-PCR of the TCR CDR3 used the HTBI primer set with the Qiagen OneStep RT-PCR kit. A second multiplex PCR round built the libraries, followed by size selection and purification. Paired-end sequencing of the libraries was performed with 100 bp reads on an Illumina HiSeq2000. The source study handled its data this way. SOAPnuke was used to process the raw data, with reads discarded if the reads contained adapters or uncalled bases, had a mean Phred below 15, or lacked an exact constant-primer or identifier match. High-quality paired reads were merged with COPE v1.2.5, and unique nucleotide sequences were defined as clonotypes. MiTCR v1.1 was used to align the clonotypes against IMGT TRBV, TRBD and TRBJ reference segments. Only V-J combinations with frequency above 0.0001, covering 99.2% of repertoires, were analysed. The TCS score was defined as the ratio of F50 (clonal expansion) to E x V (chaos), calculated using BLOSUM62-based TCRdist between CDR3 peptides within each V-J. Welch's t-statistics and random forest reduced fewer than 600 V-J features to fewer than 15, which were used in a naive Bayes classifier (R e1071). Starting from the raw public reads, TCRdb applied fastp trimming at Q25, assembled clones with MiXCR and retained in-frame beta chains. Each CDR3 protein gets just one entry, which takes the most common genes and DNA from the rows behind it. The V and J calls follow TCRdb's processing rather than the paper's. This sample is represented by 350,000 to 450,000 distinct CDR3 sequences; approximately 13% of them were singletons. Clones ranked in the top ten supply 8% to 13% of the sample.

Stable Graves' hyperthyroidism was defined as the absence of progression to ophthalmopathy over 18 months of follow-up. The hyperthyroidism patients were between 18 and 65 years old and newly diagnosed, with a disease duration of less than 2 months. Patients with uncontrolled infections, other autoimmune diseases, pregnancy or lactation were excluded. Diagnoses were established on the basis of clinical symptoms, serum thyroxine and TRAb, thyroid ultrasound, and orbital computed tomography. Ficoll-Paque density gradient centrifugation was used to isolate PBMCs from about 9.4 ml of fresh peripheral blood. Trizol reagent was used to extract total RNA, and RNA quality was then checked on an Agilent 2100 Bioanalyzer. The paper as a whole reports these results and caveats: A 13 V-J signature model separated ophthalmopathy from stable hyperthyroidism, with just over 85% sensitivity and roughly 81% specificity in cross-validation and 80%/75% in testing. Blood samples also contained most of the expanded thyroid clonotypes (frequency above 0.001), which suggests that blood repertoires may reflect thyroid immune responses. In validation, progression to ophthalmopathy was predicted by the model with 55% to 71% sensitivity and around 75% specificity, a median of approximately 6.5 months before onset. No statistical method was used to set the sample size in advance, and investigators knew the group allocation.

This clonotype was counted at least ten times. The specificity of this receptor is unknown. The input lacks base qualities; no much larger clone sits a single base away. The chain employs TRBV6-1 and TRBJ1-1; the D gene is possibly TRBD1, with 5 bases matching. The sequence was collected from a woman aged 55-75 years with Graves' hyperthyroidism. Source material: blood. The CDR3 amino acid sequence is: CASSSTENTEAFF. The DNA sequence reads TGTGCCAGCAGTTCGACAGAGAACACTGAAGCTTTCTTT.